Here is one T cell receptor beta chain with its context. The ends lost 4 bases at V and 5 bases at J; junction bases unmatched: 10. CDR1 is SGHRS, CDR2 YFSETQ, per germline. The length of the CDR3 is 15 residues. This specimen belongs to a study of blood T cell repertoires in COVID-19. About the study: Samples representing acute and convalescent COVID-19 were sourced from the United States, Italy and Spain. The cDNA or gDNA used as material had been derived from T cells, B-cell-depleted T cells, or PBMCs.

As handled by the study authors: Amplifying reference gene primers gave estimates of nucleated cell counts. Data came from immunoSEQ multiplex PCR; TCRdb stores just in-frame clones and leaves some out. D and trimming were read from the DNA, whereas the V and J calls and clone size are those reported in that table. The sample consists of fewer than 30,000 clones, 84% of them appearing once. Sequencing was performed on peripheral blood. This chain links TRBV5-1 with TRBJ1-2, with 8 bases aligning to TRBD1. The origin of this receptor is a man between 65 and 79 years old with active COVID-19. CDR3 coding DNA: TGCGCCAGCAGCAAACTACAGGGGGTAGAGTATGGCTACACCTTC. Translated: CASSKLQGVEYGYTF.